This is a list of T cell receptor beta chains from one sample in a study of OX40 agonist ivuxolimab in advanced cancers. TCRdb's table, derived via immunoSEQ multiplex PCR, lists solely in-frame clones and lacks some. The data contain about 20,000 clones, around three quarters of them singletons. Sequences were derived from CD4+ or CD8+ T cells sorted from blood, sampled in a trial of the OX40 agonist ivuxolimab. All receptors derive from an adult with an advanced solid tumor such as melanoma, head and neck, liver or kidney cancer. The CDR3 runs from the conserved cysteine through the conserved F or W. D genes are given only for firm matches. Clone size is not always given. Where it is, it says once, few, many or a class for expanded clones.

cdr3_length j_call v_call d_call clone_size cdr3_aa cdr3_nt
15 TRBJ1-2 TRBV4-1 TRBD1 NA CASSQGTGGTYGYTF TGCGCCAGCAGCCAAGGGACAGGGGGAACCTATGGCTACACCTTC
18 TRBJ1-4 TRBV27 TRBD1 NA CASSLSGQGVATNEKLFF TGTGCCAGCAGTTTATCGGGCCAGGGGGTTGCAACTAATGAAAAACTGTTTTTT
15 TRBJ1-4 TRBV6-5 NA NA CASSVGQGTNEKLFF TGTGCCAGCAGTGTCGGACAAGGGACTAATGAAAAACTGTTTTTT
12 TRBJ2-1 TRBV7-2 NA NA CASSLSRADQFF TGTGCCAGCAGTCTTTCACGGGCGGATCAGTTCTTC
15 TRBJ2-7 TRBV18 NA NA CASSPSYHARNEQYF TGTGCCAGCTCACCTAGTTATCATGCCCGGAACGAGCAGTACTTC
16 TRBJ1-5 TRBV7-8 NA NA CASSIYRANSNQPQHF TGTGCCAGCAGCATTTACAGGGCCAATAGCAATCAGCCCCAGCATTTT
13 TRBJ2-7 TRBV11-2 NA NA CASSLGAISEQYF TGTGCCAGCAGCTTAGGCGCTATCTCCGAGCAGTACTTC
13 TRBJ2-7 TRBV30 NA NA CAWSVGQIYEQYF TGTGCCTGGAGTGTAGGGCAGATCTACGAGCAGTACTTC
17 TRBJ1-2 TRBV18 NA medium-sized CASSPSGRPPPIVGYTF TGTGCCAGCTCACCATCGGGACGTCCCCCCCCAATCGTTGGCTACACCTTC
14 TRBJ1-1 TRBV19 NA few CASSIISQNTEAFF TGTGCCAGTAGTATAATTTCGCAGAACACTGAAGCTTTCTTT
16 TRBJ1-6 TRBV4-3 NA NA CASSQGTRVGNSPLHF TGCGCCAGCAGCCAAGGAACCAGGGTTGGCAATTCACCCCTCCACTTT
11 TRBJ2-1 TRBV2 NA NA CASSGGLGQFF TGTGCCAGCAGTGGGGGATTGGGTCAGTTCTTC
13 TRBJ1-1 TRBV7-3 NA NA CASSFRQNTEAFF TGTGCCAGCAGCTTTCGGCAGAACACTGAAGCTTTCTTT
12 TRBJ1-2 TRBV9 NA medium-sized CASSPLQGSYTF TGTGCCAGCAGCCCTCTCCAGGGAAGCTACACCTTC
14 TRBJ1-6 TRBV5-4 NA few CASSLGVGVRPLHF TGTGCCAGCAGCTTAGGAGTAGGCGTGCGACCCCTCCACTTT
13 TRBJ2-5 TRBV28 NA NA CASSLGVEETQYF TGTGCCAGCAGTTTAGGGGTGGAAGAGACCCAGTACTTC
15 TRBJ2-1 TRBV6-5 TRBD2 NA CASRLGLAGGNEQFF TGTGCCAGCAGGTTGGGTCTAGCGGGGGGCAATGAGCAGTTCTTC
13 TRBJ2-1 TRBV9 NA NA CASSVELAYEQFF TGTGCCAGCAGCGTAGAACTAGCCTATGAGCAGTTCTTC
13 TRBJ2-7 TRBV5-1 NA NA CASTSGLSYEQYF TGCGCCAGCACCTCGGGTCTATCCTACGAGCAGTACTTC
13 TRBJ2-7 TRBV11-3 NA NA CASSSRQAHEQYF TGTGCCAGCAGTTCCCGACAGGCTCACGAGCAGTACTTC
15 TRBJ2-1 TRBV9 TRBD2 NA CASSGSGGAYNEQFF TGTGCCAGCAGCGGTAGCGGGGGGGCTTACAATGAGCAGTTCTTC
14 TRBJ1-1 TRBV7-9 NA NA CASSLPGGPTEAFF TGTGCCAGCAGCTTACCAGGCGGGCCCACTGAAGCTTTCTTT
16 TRBJ2-2 TRBV10-3 TRBD2 NA CAISESSGGTTGELFF TGTGCCATCAGTGAGTCAAGCGGGGGGACCACCGGGGAGCTGTTTTTT
15 TRBJ2-7 TRBV11-2 NA NA CASSFGGGAVYEQYF TGTGCCAGCAGCTTTGGAGGCGGGGCAGTCTACGAGCAGTACTTC
14 TRBJ1-1 TRBV27 NA NA CASSLRGAGAEAFF TGTGCCAGCAGTTTACGGGGGGCGGGGGCTGAAGCTTTCTTT
15 TRBJ2-1 TRBV14 TRBD1 NA CASSQLTGADNEQFF TGTGCCAGCAGCCAACTGACAGGGGCGGACAATGAGCAGTTCTTC
14 TRBJ1-2 TRBV29-1 NA NA CSVEGGRANYGYTF TGCAGCGTTGAGGGGGGAAGGGCTAACTATGGCTACACCTTC
18 TRBJ2-7 TRBV10-1 TRBD2 NA CASSCGTSGGPGSHEQYF TGCGCCAGCAGTTGTGGGACTAGCGGGGGGCCAGGGAGCCACGAGCAGTACTTC
15 TRBJ1-1 TRBV7-3 NA NA CASSPLGGGSTEAFF TGTGCCAGCAGCCCACTTGGGGGGGGAAGCACTGAAGCTTTCTTT
16 TRBJ2-2 TRBV7-6 TRBD2 few CASSQEPAGATGELFF TGTGCCAGCAGCCAAGAGCCAGCGGGGGCGACCGGGGAGCTGTTTTTT
16 TRBJ2-3 TRBV7-3 TRBD2 NA CASSLTSGGRTDTQYF TGTGCCAGCAGCTTAACAAGCGGGGGAAGAACAGATACGCAGTATTTT
16 TRBJ2-1 TRBV6-5 TRBD2 NA CASSYSSGGPGNEQFF TGTGCCAGCAGTTACTCGTCGGGGGGGCCGGGCAATGAGCAGTTCTTC